The 9 T cell receptor beta chains in this list originate from one sample, sequenced in a study of blood T cells in healthy people across ages (dated by TCRdb to about 2015). Libraries were built with 5' RACE. These reads were obtained on an Illumina HiSeq 2500. A second PCR of roughly 7 to 11 cycles was performed with a sample-barcoded 5' primer and a J-beta primer mix. Clones were called with MiXCR by TCRdb after fastp trimmed the public reads at Q25, and only in-frame beta chains were retained. Under each unique CDR3 protein, matching rows form one entry showing the most common genes and DNA. Recorded for this sample are 650,000 to 1,000,000 distinct CDR3 sequences; 30% to 45% of them occurred a single time. The ten biggest clones cover about an eighth of the sample. The sequenced material came from blood. All receptors come from a man younger than 35 in good health.

This chain joins TRBV20-1 and TRBJ2-1; D is perhaps TRBD2 (6 bases). This CDR3 comprises 13 residues. Germline loops: CDR1 DFQATT, CDR2 SNEGSKA (reference sequence). Trimming shortened V by 8 bases and J by 7 bases, and 18 bases separated the two germline ends. CDR3 coding DNA: TGCAGTCAGACGAGGGGACTCGCAAATGAGCAGTTCTTC. It is translated as CSQTRGLANEQFF.

The V and J genes are TRBV7-2 and TRBJ2-2, with D maybe TRBD2 (5 bases). V was pared by 1 base and J by 4 bases, with 10 bases between. The CDR3 covers 15 residues. In germline, CDR1 is SGHTA, CDR2 FQGNSA. The CDR3 nucleotides read TGTGCCAGCAGCTTAGTTTCGGGGTCCACCGGGGAGCTGTTTTTT. Protein: CASSLVSGSTGELFF.

In DNA, the CDR3 is TGTGCCAGCAGCGAAGGACCCGACAATGAGCAGTTCTTC. Translated, it gives CASSEGPDNEQFF. V gene TRBV14 combines with J gene TRBJ2-1; D is unclear. The CDR3 covers 13 residues. V was clipped by 5 bases and J by 5 bases, with 10 bases between them. Germline V lookup: CDR1 SGHDN, CDR2 FVKESK.

The chain combines TRBV5-6 with TRBJ1-1; D is unresolved. This CDR3 is 14 amino acids long. Per germline, CDR1 SGHDT and CDR2 YYEEEE. The V and J ends lost 0 bases and 6 bases respectively, with 12 bases between them. CDR3 in amino acids: CASSLAPGRSEAFF. CDR3 coding DNA: TGTGCCAGCAGCTTGGCACCAGGAAGGTCTGAAGCTTTCTTT.

This sequence joins TRBV20-1 and TRBJ2-3, with TRBD2 matching over 11 bases. This CDR3 is 16 amino acids long. The V gene end was trimmed by 4 bases and the J gene end by 4 bases; junction bases not matched to a gene: 10. Germline CDR1 reads DFQATT; CDR2 reads SNEGSKA (reference sequence). The CDR3 spells CSANWGLAGGSDTQYF. The CDR3 bases are TGCAGTGCTAATTGGGGCCTAGCGGGGGGATCAGATACGCAGTATTTT.

Worth noting for this clonotype: Here the CDR3 omits its conserved ending phenylalanine or tryptophan, so a read error is the likely source. The chain is built from TRBV2 and TRBJ2-7; 7 nucleotides agree with TRBD1. The CDR3 runs to 16 residues. V shed 8 bases and J 5 bases; nucleotides not matched to a gene: 18. Germline V lookup: CDR1 SNHLY, CDR2 FYNNEI. CDR3 DNA sequence: TGTGCCAGCCAAGGAGGCAGGGGGATTCGGTTTGACGAGCAGTACTTG. Protein sequence: CASQGGRGIRFDEQYL.

V usage is TRBV6-6 and J usage is TRBJ1-2; D ambiguous. The germline gives CDR1 MNHNY, CDR2 SVGAGI (reference sequence). V dropped 5 bases and J dropped 8 bases, with 18 bases sitting between them. The CDR3 length is 14 residues. The CDR3 DNA reads TGTGCCAGCAGTGATTCGACCGACCAACTGGGCTACACCTTC. As protein: CASSDSTDQLGYTF.

The V gene is TRBV20-1, the J gene TRBJ2-7; TRBD1 might be the D (6 bases). The V end was cut by 4 bases, the J end by 0 bases, with 16 bases between. Germline loops: CDR1 DFQATT, CDR2 SNEGSKA (reference sequence). This CDR3 contains 15 residues. CDR3 amino acids: CSANLQQGNSYEQYF. The CDR3 nucleotides read TGCAGTGCTAACCTTCAACAGGGAAACTCCTACGAGCAGTACTTC.

This chain connects TRBV7-2 to TRBJ1-5; TRBD1 agrees at 8 bases. CDR3 size: 13 residues. With 8 bases clipped from V and 6 bases from J, the junction kept 6 bases outside the gene matches. Germline CDR1 and CDR2: SGHTA and FQGNSA. CDR3 amino acids: CASSPDRGQPQHF. The CDR3 coding sequence is TGTGCCAGCTCACCCGACAGGGGTCAGCCCCAGCATTTT.